These T cell receptor beta chains were read from a single sample in a study of T cells in Graves' hyperthyroidism and ophthalmopathy. TCRdb reprocessed the multiplex PCR reads via MiXCR and lists one record per CDR3 protein. This sample has under 400,000 distinct CDR3 sequences, with around a sixth found just once. Source material: blood. The receptors here all came from a woman aged 50 to 60 with Graves' hyperthyroidism. Each CDR3 is given with its conserved first and last residue. Fields, in order: D gene, V gene, clone size, J gene, CDR3 protein, CDR3 DNA. The D gene is left open where the match is weak. A clone size is listed for some rows: how often the clone was seen (once, few, many), or a class if it is expanded.

.	TRBV12-3/TRBV12-4	many	TRBJ1-5	CASSWTDSNQPQHF	TGTGCCAGCAGTTGGACGGATAGCAATCAGCCCCAGCATTTT
TRBD2	TRBV19	.	TRBJ2-1	CASSATPSGRGEQFF	TGTGCCAGTAGTGCAACTCCTAGCGGGAGGGGTGAGCAGTTCTTC
.	TRBV12-3/TRBV12-4	many	TRBJ1-1	CASTLPDSHMNTEAFF	TGTGCCAGCACCTTACCGGACAGCCATATGAACACTGAAGCTTTCTTT
.	TRBV19	few	TRBJ2-1	CASRSLVGGDEQFF	TGTGCCAGTAGATCCCTCGTAGGGGGGGATGAGCAGTTCTTC
TRBD2	TRBV5-1	.	TRBJ2-1	CASSLLAGPNEQFF	TGCGCCAGCAGCTTGTTAGCGGGACCCAATGAGCAGTTCTTC
TRBD2	TRBV28	many	TRBJ2-1	CATGGDEQFF	TGTGCCACGGGGGGGGATGAGCAGTTCTTC
TRBD2	TRBV2	many	TRBJ2-1	CASSSSGRTYNEQFF	TGTGCCAGCAGTTCAAGCGGGAGGACCTACAATGAGCAGTTCTTC
TRBD2	TRBV4-1	.	TRBJ2-1	CASSPGGLAGEIPYEQFF	TGCGCCAGCAGCCCGGGGGGGCTAGCGGGAGAAATCCCATATGAGCAGTTCTTC
.	TRBV9	.	TRBJ2-3	CASTTAGAITDTQYF	TGTGCCAGCACGACCGCGGGGGCCATCACAGATACGCAGTATTTT
TRBD2	TRBV5-1	many	TRBJ2-3	CASSKTVAGRTDTQYF	TGCGCCAGCAGCAAGACCGTAGCGGGGCGCACAGATACGCAGTATTTT
.	TRBV5-1	.	TRBJ2-3	CASSLAPGISTDTQYF	TGCGCCAGCAGCTTGGCGCCGGGCATAAGCACAGATACGCAGTATTTT
TRBD2	TRBV12-3/TRBV12-4	many	TRBJ2-7	CASSSTSGRAKEQYF	TGTGCCAGCAGTTCGACTAGCGGGAGGGCCAAAGAGCAGTACTTC
TRBD1	TRBV11-1	.	TRBJ2-7	CASRWTGEGYEQYF	TGTGCCAGCAGATGGACAGGGGAAGGCTACGAGCAGTACTTC
.	TRBV20-1	.	TRBJ2-5	CSAQGGRVGETQYF	TGCAGTGCTCAGGGGGGACGAGTTGGAGAGACCCAGTACTTC
.	TRBV20-1	many	TRBJ2-5	CSIGIGETQYF	TGCAGTATCGGGATTGGTGAGACCCAGTACTTC
TRBD1	TRBV7-9	.	TRBJ1-4	CTSSLSILAAGGKLFF	TGTACCAGCAGCTTAAGTATCTTGGCAGCAGGGGGAAAACTGTTTTTT
TRBD1	TRBV6-1	.	TRBJ1-5	CATQGQGLQQPQHF	TGTGCCACCCAGGGACAGGGACTACAACAGCCCCAGCATTTT
.	TRBV12-3/TRBV12-4	.	TRBJ1-1	CASSFRQENTEAFF	TGTGCCAGCAGTTTTAGGCAGGAAAACACTGAAGCTTTCTTT
TRBD2	TRBV5-1	few	TRBJ2-3	CASSLARASGSLDTQYF	TGCGCCAGCAGCTTGGCCAGGGCTAGCGGGAGTCTCGATACGCAGTATTTT
.	TRBV2	.	TRBJ1-1	CASSDGGGLVAEAFF	TGTGCCAGCAGTGACGGGGGCGGGTTGGTTGCTGAAGCTTTCTTT
.	TRBV14	many	TRBJ2-1	CASSQTTGYNEQFF	TGTGCCAGCAGCCAGACTACAGGGTACAATGAGCAGTTCTTC
.	TRBV29-1	.	TRBJ2-2	CSVSGQERPGELFF	TGCAGCGTTTCGGGGCAGGAAAGGCCCGGGGAGCTGTTTTTT
TRBD1	TRBV19	few	TRBJ2-3	CASSQSGQGAEDTQYF	TGTGCCAGTAGTCAATCGGGACAGGGGGCGGAAGATACGCAGTATTTT
TRBD1	TRBV5-5	few	TRBJ1-2	CASSSGTENYGYTF	TGTGCCAGCAGCTCCGGGACAGAAAACTATGGCTACACCTTC
.	TRBV13	few	TRBJ1-2	CASSQPFAGYTF	TGTGCCAGCAGCCAACCCTTCGCTGGCTACACCTTC
.	TRBV7-9	few	TRBJ1-2	CASSLGPHYGYTF	TGTGCCAGCAGCTTAGGTCCCCACTATGGCTACACCTTC
.	TRBV7-9	.	TRBJ1-2	CASSSLNGYTF	TGTGCCAGCAGCTCGTTAAATGGCTACACCTTC
.	TRBV11-2	many	TRBJ2-2	CASTPGAGELFF	TGTGCCAGCACTCCGGGGGCCGGGGAGCTGTTTTTT
TRBD2	TRBV5-1	many	TRBJ2-1	CASSSLPRREDNNEQFF	TGCGCCAGCAGCTCCCTTCCGAGGCGGGAGGACAACAATGAGCAGTTCTTC
TRBD1	TRBV6-4	.	TRBJ1-5	CASSTGEGQPQHF	TGTGCCAGCAGTACAGGGGAGGGACAGCCCCAGCATTTT
.	TRBV12-3/TRBV12-4	few	TRBJ2-3	CASSLEGNPDTQYF	TGTGCCAGCAGTTTAGAAGGGAACCCAGATACGCAGTATTTT
.	TRBV20-1	.	TRBJ2-3	CSARYRGRSTDTQYF	TGCAGTGCTAGATACCGGGGGCGCTCCACAGATACGCAGTATTTT
TRBD1	TRBV6-1	many	TRBJ1-1	CASSDRTGANTEAFF	TGTGCCAGCAGTGACAGGACAGGAGCAAACACTGAAGCTTTCTTT
.	TRBV11-2	many	TRBJ2-1	CASSLLVLVGNEQFF	TGTGCCAGCAGCTTACTCGTCTTGGTGGGGAATGAGCAGTTCTTC
.	TRBV12-3/TRBV12-4	.	TRBJ2-5	CASSFTGKETQYF	TGTGCCAGCAGTTTTACAGGGAAAGAGACCCAGTACTTC
.	TRBV5-6	.	TRBJ1-1	CASRTFGEGTEAFF	TGTGCCAGCAGGACGTTTGGGGAGGGCACTGAAGCTTTCTTT
.	TRBV27	.	TRBJ1-1	CASSLQGTVTEAFF	TGTGCCAGCAGTTTACAGGGGACGGTGACTGAAGCTTTCTTT
.	TRBV7-9	few	TRBJ2-7	CASSLGAHEQYF	TGTGCCAGCAGCTTAGGGGCGCACGAGCAGTACTTC
TRBD1	TRBV4-1	few	TRBJ2-1	CASSQGVRGLEQFF	TGCGCCAGCAGCCAAGGCGTCAGGGGGCTTGAGCAGTTCTTC
TRBD1	TRBV30	.	TRBJ2-2	CAWSVGTARDITGELFF	TGTGCCTGGAGTGTAGGGACAGCGCGCGATATAACCGGGGAGCTGTTTTTT
TRBD1	TRBV7-9	.	TRBJ2-7	CASNKGTASYEQYF	TGTGCCAGCAACAAAGGGACAGCCTCCTACGAGCAGTACTTC
.	TRBV25-1	.	TRBJ2-1	CASSYAGANNEQFF	TGTGCCAGCAGTTACGCGGGGGCTAACAATGAGCAGTTCTTC
.	TRBV5-1	.	TRBJ2-1	CASSLLGQRIYNEQFF	TGCGCCAGCAGCTTGTTGGGCCAGCGTATATACAATGAGCAGTTCTTC
.	TRBV2	many	TRBJ2-3	CASSEGWADTQYF	TGTGCCAGCAGTGAGGGGTGGGCAGATACGCAGTATTTT
TRBD2	TRBV30	few	TRBJ2-1	CAWSMGGVRNEQFF	TGTGCCTGGAGTATGGGGGGGGTGAGAAATGAGCAGTTCTTC